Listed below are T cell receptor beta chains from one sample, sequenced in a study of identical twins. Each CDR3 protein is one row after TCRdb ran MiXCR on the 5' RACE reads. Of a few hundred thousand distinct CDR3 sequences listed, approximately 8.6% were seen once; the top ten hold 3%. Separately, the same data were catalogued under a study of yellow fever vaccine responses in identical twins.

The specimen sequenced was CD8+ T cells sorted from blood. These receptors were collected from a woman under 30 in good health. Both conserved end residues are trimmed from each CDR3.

ASSQDRASGFTDTQY,TRBV4-3,TRBJ2-3
ASSEGTGVLYEQY,TRBV5-1,TRBJ2-7
ASSPPDGSSYNEQF,TRBV18,TRBJ2-1
ASSTPGAGRGLDEQY,TRBV7-8,TRBJ2-7
ATSDLWGYAF,TRBV24-1,TRBJ1-1
ASSQGVAGDYGYT,TRBV4-3,TRBJ1-2
ASSPTGVIPLDTQY,TRBV7-7,TRBJ2-3
SAEHTSLGTALRDEQY,TRBV20-1,TRBJ2-7
ASSLYELAGGEQY,TRBV28,TRBJ2-7
ASSLTSGPYEQY,TRBV7-9,TRBJ2-7
ASSLWDRNNEQF,TRBV27,TRBJ2-1
ASSDPITSGVPNEQF,TRBV2,TRBJ2-1
ASSQDRWETGELF,TRBV4-3,TRBJ2-2
ASSPMGSGTTYEQY,TRBV6-2/TRBV6-3,TRBJ2-7
SASGDRRYEQN,TRBV20-1,TRBJ2-7
ASSQDRGGSGGYT,TRBV4-3,TRBJ1-2